This TCR beta chain is drawn from a study of CD8 T cells in ankylosing spondylitis. The study's findings and limits: What seemed typical of ankylosing spondylitis blood was a TCR beta motif built from about eight highly homologous variants.

This clonotype was picked up a small number of times. What it binds is unknown. TCR beta libraries were made by quantitative 5'-RACE with molecular barcodes. MiXCR was run by TCRdb on the 5' RACE reads, yielding one entry per CDR3 protein. The sample records roughly 670,000 distinct CDR3 sequences, 19% being singletons. V gave up 8 bases and J gave up 6 bases; unmatched junction bases: 11. This CDR3 has 15 residues. The sequencing input was blood, either unsorted or a sorted T cell fraction (not recorded which). The TCR sequence derives from a male donor with ankylosing spondylitis. The chain links TRBV12-3 or TRBV12-4 to TRBJ2-2; 8 nucleotides match TRBD2. The CDR3 loop is CASLLLAGPPGELFF. The CDR3 DNA is TGTGCCAGCCTCTTGCTAGCGGGCCCCCCCGGGGAGCTGTTTTTT.